This TCR beta chain was identified during a study of blood T cell repertoires in COVID-19. Study at large: T cells, B-cell-depleted T cells, or PBMCs provided the cDNA or gDNA that served as material.

Allocation to cohorts depended on clinical history reported by the participants. Recovery among Cohort 3 donors was established by two negative PCRs, clearance, or symptom resolution. Assay: immunoSEQ multiplex PCR; the TCRdb copy retains only in-frame clones and omits some. Among about 280,000 clones, 85% were seen once, and the ten largest hold 2.5%. This CDR3 region has 14 residues. CDR1 and CDR2 (germline): LNHDA, SQIVND (reference sequence). The junction had 1 base not matched to a gene; V was cut back by 4 bases and J by 0 bases. Sequenced sample: PBMCs or T cells enriched from blood (not recorded which). The TCR sequence derives from a woman aged 50 to 65 who had recovered from COVID-19. The chain couples TRBV19 to TRBJ2-7; 9 bases map to TRBD2. CDR3 nucleotide sequence: TGTGCCAGTAGTAAACTAGCGGGCTCCTACGAGCAGTACTTC. This encodes CASSKLAGSYEQYF.